This T cell receptor beta chain was sequenced during a study of T cell clonality in common variable immunodeficiency. Study outcomes and limitations: CVID patient heterogeneity limited repertoire-clinical complication correlations. Compared with healthy controls, CVID subjects showed increased TCRbeta clonality, mostly in about a third.

This clone was picked up many times. No antigen is known for it. The CDR3 end is not reached by the read, which stops 3 residues before it; the germline J gene fills it in. The V gene lost 5 bases and the J gene lost 4 bases, with 15 bases spanning the gap. CDR1 and CDR2 from the germline V gene are SGHTA and FQGNSA. The CDR3 runs to 15 residues. Caucasian heritage predominated among both patients and controls. Sequencing input was equivalent genomic DNA from CVID and controls. Produced via immunoSEQ multiplex PCR; TCRdb's table is partial and in-frame only. Sampling found 55,000 or so clones, none seen once.

The rearrangement joins TRBV7-2 to TRBJ2-1; maybe TRBD1 (6 bases). Specimen: peripheral blood mononuclear cells. The origin of this receptor is a person between 18 and 75 years old in good health. The CDR3 DNA, read in part, is TGTGCCAGCAGCCTACGTGACAGGACGTACAATGAG. Translation: CASSLRDRTYNE. Given in full, the CDR3 is CASSLRDRTYNEQFF.